The source of this T cell receptor beta chain is a study of T cell repertoires in cytomegalovirus infection. Study summary: Evidence of both CMV infection and a matching HLA type came from public TCR beta signatures.

Turning to this clonotype: This may arise from a read error, as a much more abundant clone is one base away.

Per germline, CDR1 SGHAT and CDR2 FQNNGV. The CDR3 sequence is 13 residues long. TCRdb recomputed calls from the reads with MiXCR, one row per CDR3 protein. Of about 530,000 distinct CDR3 sequences in the sample, about a quarter were seen once. The sequencing sample was made of PBMCs. The origin of this receptor is a human donor in good health (CMV status not recorded). Some clones in this sample may be carry-over from other donors' samples. The chain uses TRBV11-2 and TRBJ2-3; D remains unclear. CDR3 nucleotide sequence: TGTGCCAGCAGCTTAAGTCCGTCAGATACGCGGTATTTT. This codes for CASSLSPSDTRYF.